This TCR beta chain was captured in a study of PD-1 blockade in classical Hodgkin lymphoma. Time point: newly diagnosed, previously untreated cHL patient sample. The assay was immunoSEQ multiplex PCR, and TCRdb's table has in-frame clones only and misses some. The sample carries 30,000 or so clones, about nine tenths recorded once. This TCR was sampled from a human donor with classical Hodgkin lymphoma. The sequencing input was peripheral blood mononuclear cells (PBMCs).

The CDR3 DNA sequence: TGCGCCAGCAGCCAAGATCGGGACAGGGTGGGAAACACTGAAGCTTTCTTT. Its translation: CASSQDRDRVGNTEAFF. The chain recombines TRBV4-1 with TRBJ1-1, with 9 bases identical to TRBD1. Losses at the gene ends were 0 bases for V and 2 bases for J; bases not matched to a gene: 7. There are 17 residues in the CDR3. Germline V lookup: CDR1 MGHRA, CDR2 YSYEKL.